A single sample is the source of the 19 T cell receptor beta chains below, sequenced in a study of cytomegalovirus exposure and HLA in healthy donors. Only in-frame clones appear in the TCRdb table, and some are missing; sequencing was by immunoSEQ multiplex PCR. The sample lists some 170,000 clones, more than 75% occurring once. Sequencing was performed on PBMCs. The source of these receptors is a man aged 18 to 29 in good health and CMV-seropositive.

The rearrangement joins TRBV4-3 to TRBJ2-1, with D maybe TRBD2 (5 bases). This CDR3 is 13 amino acids long. Trimming removed 0 bases from V and 10 bases from J, with 10 bases in between. Germline V CDR1 and CDR2: LGHNA, YSLEER. The CDR3 spells CASSQDSSGEQFF. CDR3 nucleotide sequence: TGCGCCAGCAGCCAAGATTCCAGCGGCGAGCAGTTCTTC.

This clone was observed a few times. The genes are TRBV7-3 and TRBJ2-5, with 8 nucleotides matching TRBD2. The CDR3 extends over 14 amino acids. Germline CDR1 reads SGHTA; CDR2 reads FQGTGA. Losses at the gene ends were 5 bases for V and 5 bases for J; bases not matched to a gene: 7. Here the CDR3 DNA reads TGTGCCAGCAGCCGCCGCGGGGGGTCGGAGACCCAGTACTTC. Amino acids: CASSRRGGSETQYF.

The rearrangement links TRBV18 to TRBJ1-1; D is unresolved. Germline V gene lookup returns CDR1 KGHSH and CDR2 LQKENI. This CDR3 is 14 amino acids long. Deletions cut 2 bases from V and 5 bases from J, with 12 bases between. This CDR3 reads CASSPVEGRTEAFF. The CDR3 DNA reads TGTGCCAGCTCACCAGTAGAGGGAAGAACTGAAGCTTTCTTT.

V and J are TRBV11-3 and TRBJ2-3, with D tentatively TRBD2 (5 bases). The CDR3 spans 13 residues. In germline, CDR1 is SGHNT, CDR2 YENEEA. The germline V and J ends were trimmed by 6 bases and 0 bases, with 7 bases remaining between them. CDR3 loop: CASSPSSTDTQYF. For the CDR3, the DNA is TGTGCCAGCAGTCCTAGCAGCACAGATACGCAGTATTTT. Full variable domain (remainder filled in from reference TRBV11-3 and TRBJ2-3): EAGVVQSPRYKIIEKKQPVAFWCNPISGHNTLYWYLQNLGQGPELLIRYENEEAVDDSQLPKDRFSAERLKGVDSTLKIQPAELGDSAVYLCASSPSSTDTQYFGPGTRLTVL.

CDR3 in amino acids: CASSVAGTSQETQYF. CDR3 DNA sequence: TGTGCCAGCAGCGTGGCCGGGACTAGTCAAGAGACCCAGTACTTC. The chain links TRBV9 to TRBJ2-5; TRBD2 agrees at 8 bases. The germline V gene has CDR1 SGDLS and CDR2 YYNGEE. The CDR3 is 15 residues long. The V and J ends lost 2 bases and 2 bases, in that order; junction bases with no gene match: 5. The complete variable domain, with remaining parts taken from reference TRBV9 and TRBJ2-5, reads DSGVTQTPKHLITATGQRVTLRCSPRSGDLSVYWYQQSLDQGLQFLIQYYNGEERAKGNILERFSAQQFPDLHSELNLSSLELGDSALYFCASSVAGTSQETQYFGPGTRLLVL.

The J gene is TRBJ2-7, the V gene TRBV29-1; TRBD2 matches at 8 bases. The germline V gene encodes CDR1 SQVTM and CDR2 ANQGSEA. V dropped 5 bases and J dropped 2; count of bases not matched to a gene: 2. The CDR3 covers 12 residues. For the CDR3, the DNA is TGCAGCGTTCGGGGGGGGGCCTACGAGCAGTACTTC. Protein: CSVRGGAYEQYF.

The chain uses TRBV29-1 and TRBJ1-1; 8 nucleotides agree with TRBD1. This CDR3 contains 13 residues. J lost 0 bases, V lost 7 bases, and 4 bases had no gene match. CDR1 SQVTM and CDR2 ANQGSEA come from the germline V gene. The CDR3: CSAKGQVNTEAFF. Here the CDR3 DNA reads TGCAGCGCTAAGGGACAGGTGAACACTGAAGCTTTCTTT.

The genes are TRBV28 and TRBJ2-7, with no clear D. Trimming shortened V by 8 bases and J by 4 bases, and 6 bases separated the two germline ends. The germline V gene has CDR1 MDHEN and CDR2 SYDVKM. This CDR3 spans 10 amino acids. This CDR3 reads CASSYYEQYF. Here the CDR3 DNA reads TGTGCCAGCTCCTATTACGAGCAGTACTTC.

The J gene is TRBJ2-3, the V gene TRBV9, with 7 bases that match TRBD2. J was trimmed by 2 bases and V by 6 bases; bases with no gene match: 6. Germline V CDR1 and CDR2: SGDLS, YYNGEE. The CDR3 length is 14 residues. CDR3 in amino acids: CASNPGGDTDTQYF. CDR3 coding DNA: TGTGCCAGCAACCCTGGGGGGGACACAGATACGCAGTATTTT.

This chain connects TRBV7-2 to TRBJ2-5; D is possibly TRBD1 (6 bases). CDR3 size: 13 residues. The ends were cut back, 2 bases at V and 4 bases at J, with 8 bases in the middle. Germline loops: CDR1 SGHTA, CDR2 FQGNSA. CDR3 loop: CASSLSRGETQYF. The CDR3 coding sequence is TGTGCCAGCAGCTTAAGCAGGGGAGAGACCCAGTACTTC.

V is TRBV27 and J is TRBJ2-3; 7 bases map to TRBD2. Per germline, CDR1 MNHEY and CDR2 SMNVEV (reference sequence). This CDR3 region has 14 residues. V shed 4 bases and J 2 bases; nucleotides not matched to a gene: 3. In DNA form, the CDR3 reads TGTGCCAGCAGTTCCAGCGGGGACACAGATACGCAGTATTTT. This translates into CASSSSGDTDTQYF.

The chain is built from TRBV18 and TRBJ2-7; D is perhaps TRBD2 (6 bases). The CDR3 totals 13 residues. Trimming left V 2 bases short and J 4 bases short, with 9 bases between. CDR1 KGHSH and CDR2 LQKENI come from the germline V gene. The CDR3 DNA sequence: TGTGCCAGCTCACCAGGCGGGGTGTACGAGCAGTACTTC. It translates to CASSPGGVYEQYF. Full variable domain (outside the CDR3, taken from reference TRBV18 and TRBJ2-7): NAGVMQNPRHLVRRRGQEARLRCSPMKGHSHVYWYRQLPEEGLKFMVYLQKENIIDESGMPKERFSAEFPKEGPSILRIQQVVRGDSAAYFCASSPGGVYEQYFGPGTRLTVT.

The CDR3 nucleotides are TGTGCCAGCAGCTTAGTGTCCGCTGAAGCTTTCTTT. This encodes CASSLVSAEAFF. The chain combines TRBV7-9 with TRBJ1-1; D not certain. The CDR3 totals 12 residues. Between the trimmed V and J ends, which lost 1 base and 6 bases, there was a span of 6 bases. CDR1 is SEHNR and CDR2 is FQNEAQ in the germline V gene (reference sequence).

V is TRBV28 and J is TRBJ2-3; 10 nucleotides align to TRBD2. V lost 5 bases, J lost 4 bases, and 6 bases stayed unmatched. CDR1 and CDR2 from the germline V gene are MDHEN and SYDVKM. CDR3 length equals 15 residues. CDR3 region: CASSPAGGPPDTQYF. CDR3 sequence (DNA): TGTGCCAGCAGTCCAGCGGGAGGGCCCCCAGATACGCAGTATTTT. Full variable domain (rest looked up from reference TRBV28 and TRBJ2-3): DVKVTQSSRYLVKRTGEKVFLECVQDMDHENMFWYRQDPGLGLRLIYFSYDVKMKEKGDIPEGYSVSREKKERFSLILESASTNQTSMYLCASSPAGGPPDTQYFGPGTRLTVL.

The V call is TRBV13, the J call TRBJ2-5; 9 bases are shared with TRBD2. Germline V CDR1 and CDR2: PRHDT, FYEKMQ (reference sequence). CDR3 length: 15 amino acids. J gave up 3 bases and V 2 bases, and 4 bases lay outside the gene matches. Here the CDR3 reads CASSLWSSGEETQYF. CDR3 DNA sequence: TGTGCCAGCAGCTTATGGTCTAGCGGGGAAGAGACCCAGTACTTC.

This chain joins TRBV4-1 and TRBJ2-7, with TRBD1 matching over 7 bases. Germline lookup yields CDR1 MGHRA and CDR2 YSYEKL. The CDR3 runs to 15 residues. The ends lost 0 bases at V and 3 bases at J; junction bases unmatched: 5. In DNA, the CDR3 is TGCGCCAGCAGCCAAGATCTAGGACAGGTCTACGAGCAGTACTTC. Protein product: CASSQDLGQVYEQYF.

This clone came up a few times. The chain carries TRBV4-1 and TRBJ2-2, with D possibly TRBD2 on 6 matching bases. Per germline, CDR1 MGHRA and CDR2 YSYEKL. The CDR3 has 15 residues. Trimming took off 0 bases at V and 11 bases at J, with 16 bases between the two ends. This CDR3 reads CASSQDTPGLPELFF. CDR3 in DNA: TGCGCCAGCAGCCAAGACACCCCGGGACTCCCTGAGCTGTTTTTT.

This clone was found once. The gene calls are TRBV9 and TRBJ2-1; 9 bases align to TRBD2. V dropped 4 bases and J dropped 15; count of bases not matched to a gene: 17. The CDR3 is 15 amino acids. Per germline, CDR1 SGDLS and CDR2 YYNGEE. This CDR3 is CASSFTSQLAGFLFF. For the CDR3, the DNA is TGTGCCAGCAGCTTCACATCCCAACTAGCGGGTTTTTTGTTCTTC.

The genes are TRBV2 and TRBJ1-2, with 10 bases lining up with TRBD1. J was trimmed by 8 bases and V by 8 bases; bases with no gene match: 11. The CDR3 has 14 residues. CDR1 SNHLY and CDR2 FYNNEI come from the germline V gene. In nucleotides, the CDR3 is TGTGCCAGCCTCCGGGACAGGGGTTCGGAGGGCTACACCTTC. It translates to CASLRDRGSEGYTF.